This T cell receptor (beta chain) was obtained from a study of T-cell reconstitution after alpha-beta-depleted transplantation in children. Findings of the study overall: Some patients showed high day-60 TCRbeta diversity, which derived from surviving recipient T cells and thymic progenitors. By about two months after transplant, alpha-beta T cells reportedly arose from several hundred graft clones that had expanded.

This clonotype appeared a single time. Antigen specificity is unknown. Germline values: CDR1 DFQATT, CDR2 SNEGSKA (reference sequence). V was clipped by 4 bases and J by 0 bases; unmatched bases: 8. The CDR3 loop spans 16 amino acids. Researchers prepared the TCRbeta library using unique molecular identifiers, the study reports. A single record per CDR3 protein comes from TCRdb applying MiXCR to the PCR reads. The sample records a few hundred thousand distinct CDR3 sequences, about 40% being singletons. J is TRBJ2-1 and V is TRBV20-1; 8 bases fit TRBD2. The TCR originated in a girl aged 2-10 years with aplastic anemia, due to receive a stem cell transplant. Material: PBMCs, obtained before TCRalphabeta/CD19-depleted stem cell transplant. The CDR3 DNA reads as TGCAGTGCTACCCAGCGGGGGCCCAGCTCCTACAATGAGCAGTTCTTC. This gives the protein CSATQRGPSSYNEQFF.